The sequence of this T cell receptor beta chain was determined in a study of blood T cells in healthy people across ages. The study, taken as a whole, reports: Conclusively comparing naive with antigen-experienced cells was impossible with unsorted PBMCs. Researchers report that TCR beta diversity correlated strongly with naive T cell percentage. Higher diversity and more naive CD4+ cells were features of long-lived donors, compared to aged donors.

A remark on this clonotype: Its antigen is not identified.

The V segment lost 4 bases and the J segment 6 bases; nucleotides outside the gene matches: 11. This CDR3 contains 15 residues. Germline V gene sequence: CDR1 SGHRS, CDR2 YFSETQ. A second about 7 to 12 cycle PCR used barcoded and J-beta primers. TCRdb ran MiXCR on the 5' RACE reads and lists one entry per CDR3 protein. The data contain about 1.4 million distinct CDR3 sequences, roughly 59% of them singletons. This chain connects TRBV5-1 to TRBJ2-3; 7 bases fit TRBD2. The specimen was blood. This TCR derives from a man between 18 and 35 years old in good health. CDR3 bases: TGCGCCAGCAGCGGCGGGACTACCTTGGGGGATACGCAGTATTTT. It is translated as CASSGGTTLGDTQYF. The entire variable domain, with the rest obtained from reference TRBV5-1 and TRBJ2-3, is as follows: KAGVTQTPRYLIKTRGQQVTLSCSPISGHRSVSWYQQTPGQGLQFLFEYFSETQRNKGNFPGRFSGRQFSNSRSEMNVSTLELGDSALYLCASSGGTTLGDTQYFGPGTRLTVL.